This entry is about one T cell receptor beta chain. This clonotype was detected a few times. What antigen it recognizes has not been identified. No much larger clonotype is one base removed from it; base qualities were not supplied. This entry belongs to a study of T cells after yellow fever vaccination (dated by TCRdb to the late 2010s). Regarding the research as a whole: The SMART-Seq v4 Ultra Low Input RNA kit was used to prepare libraries from fractions with low cell numbers. Blood samples were taken at several timepoints before and after primary and secondary immunization, and bulk PBMC replicates and cell subsets were isolated. Two healthy male donors made up the cohort, one aged 18 to 30 years and the other aged 30 to 40 years. Bulk TCR alpha and beta repertoires were sequenced longitudinally to track T-cell clones before and after primary and booster YFV17D yellow fever vaccination.

The sample's treatment or condition label, in plain terms: live attenuated yellow fever vaccine strain. Two biological replicates of bulk PBMCs were collected at each blood-draw timepoint. PBMCs were isolated from peripheral blood using a standard Ficoll-Paque protocol. TriZol was used to extract RNA from bulk PBMCs, CD4 and CD8 fractions, and dextramer-positive and dextramer-negative fractions. Compared with germline, V lacks 3 bases and J lacks 1 base; bases without a gene match: 5. From the cysteine up to the phenylalanine, the CDR3 has a length of 15 residues. This entry keeps only the CDR3 DNA: 45 bases, framed from base 1. Based on the germline V gene (reference sequence), the CDR1 and CDR2 sequences are SEHNR and FQNEAQ. Synthesis of TCR cDNA relied on 5'RACE template switching, a step that introduced a universal primer site along with unique molecular identifiers. Priming of cDNA synthesis was performed from both the TCR alpha and TCR beta constant segments. Libraries were amplified in two PCR steps, with sample barcodes and sequencing adapters added in the second step. Sequencing of libraries was performed on Illumina HiSeq 2500 (2x100 bp) or NovaSeq (2x150 bp). As for the authors' bioinformatics: MIGEC handled demultiplexing of reads and collapsing into UMI consensus sequences, while MiXCR performed V(D)J alignment. Using edgeR on replicate PBMC samples, clonotypes were called vaccine-responding if FDR was below 0.01 and the log2 fold change was above 5 up to day 15. Each bulk clonotype was labeled CD4 or CD8 based on which sequenced repertoire, CD4 or CD8, contained the clonotype at higher abundance. Using fastp trimming at Q25 and MiXCR clonotype assembly, TCRdb reanalyzed the public sequencing data and kept in-frame beta chains. Merged by CDR3 protein, the rows form single entries marked with the most common genes and DNA. The V and J calls were not made by the authors but by TCRdb's processing. This sample comprises about 370,000 distinct CDR3 sequences, around 10% of them detected only once. 18% of the sample is taken by the ten largest.

Points the paper makes about the study in general: Because abundant contaminating clonotypes from the bulk population could be contained in FACS-sorted repertoires, computational filtering was required. The secondary T-cell response was found to be weaker but faster than the primary response, with a peak reached on day 5 rather than on day 15. Because the study included only a couple of donors, the extent to which the findings can be generalized is limited. Most clones expanded after primary vaccination (approximately 95% of CD4 and roughly 88% of CD8) were re-detected after the booster, suggesting that broad memory maintenance occurred. A small share of clonotypes was detected in both CD4 and CD8 compartments, with the overlap likely arising from convergent recombination.

Sequenced here: PBMCs, sampled on the day of the first yellow fever vaccination. The receptor chain draws on TRBV7-9 and TRBJ2-5; 7 bases in between match TRBD2. This clonotype originated in a man aged 18-30 years who received the YFV17D yellow fever vaccine. CDR3 loop: CASSLSSGAQETQYF. The bases read TGTGCCAGCAGCTTGTCAAGCGGGGCCCAAGAGACCCAGTACTTC.